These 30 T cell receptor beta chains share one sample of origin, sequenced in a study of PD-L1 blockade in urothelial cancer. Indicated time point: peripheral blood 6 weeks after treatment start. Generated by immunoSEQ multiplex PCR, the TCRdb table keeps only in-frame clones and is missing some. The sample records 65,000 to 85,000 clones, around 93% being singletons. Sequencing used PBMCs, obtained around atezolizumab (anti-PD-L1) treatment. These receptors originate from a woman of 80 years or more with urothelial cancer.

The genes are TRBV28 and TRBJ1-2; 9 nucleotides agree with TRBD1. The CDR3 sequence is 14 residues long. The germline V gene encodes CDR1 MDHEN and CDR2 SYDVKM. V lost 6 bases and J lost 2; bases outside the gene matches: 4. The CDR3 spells CASREGTGNYGYTF. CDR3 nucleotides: TGTGCCAGCAGAGAGGGGACAGGGAACTATGGCTACACCTTC.

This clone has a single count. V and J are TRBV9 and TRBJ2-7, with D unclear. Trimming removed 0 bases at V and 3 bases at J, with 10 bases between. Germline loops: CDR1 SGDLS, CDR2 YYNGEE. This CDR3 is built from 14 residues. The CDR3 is CASSVAGTDYEQYF. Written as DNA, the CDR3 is TGTGCCAGCAGCGTAGCTGGCACAGACTACGAGCAGTACTTC.

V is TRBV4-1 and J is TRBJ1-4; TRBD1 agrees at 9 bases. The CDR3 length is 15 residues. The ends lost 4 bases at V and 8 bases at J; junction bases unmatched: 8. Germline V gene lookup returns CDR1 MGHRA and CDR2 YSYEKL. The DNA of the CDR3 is TGCGCCAGCAGCCCCCCGGACAGGGGCGGGGAAAAACTGTTTTTT. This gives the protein CASSPPDRGGEKLFF.

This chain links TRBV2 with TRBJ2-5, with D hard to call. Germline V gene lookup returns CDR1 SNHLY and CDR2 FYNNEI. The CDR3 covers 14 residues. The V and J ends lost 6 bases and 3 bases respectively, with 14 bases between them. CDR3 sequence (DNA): TGTGCCAGCAGCGATAGCTTCGTAGAAGAGACCCAGTACTTC. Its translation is CASSDSFVEETQYF.

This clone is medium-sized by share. The CDR3 nucleotides read TGTGCCAGCTCACTCAGACAGGGGGCGTCAGCTAATGAAAAACTGTTTTTT. This sequence encodes CASSLRQGASANEKLFF. The chain has TRBV18 and TRBJ1-4, with 10 bases fitting TRBD1. CDR1 KGHSH and CDR2 LQKENI come from the germline V gene. CDR3 length: 17 amino acids. V gave up 4 bases and J gave up 3 bases; unmatched junction bases: 8.

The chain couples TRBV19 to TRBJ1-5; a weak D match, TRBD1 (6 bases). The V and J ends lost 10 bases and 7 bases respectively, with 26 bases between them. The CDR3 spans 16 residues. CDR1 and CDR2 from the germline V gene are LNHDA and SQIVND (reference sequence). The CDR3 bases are TGTGCCACGTCGTGGGGGGGCGCAAGATCGGAACAGCCCCAGCATTTT. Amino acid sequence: CATSWGGARSEQPQHF.

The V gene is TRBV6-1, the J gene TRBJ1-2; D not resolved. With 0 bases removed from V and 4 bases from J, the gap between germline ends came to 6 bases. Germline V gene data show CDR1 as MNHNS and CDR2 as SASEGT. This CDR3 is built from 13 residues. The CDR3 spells CASSEAAVYGYTF. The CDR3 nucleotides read TGTGCCAGCAGTGAAGCGGCAGTCTATGGCTACACCTTC.

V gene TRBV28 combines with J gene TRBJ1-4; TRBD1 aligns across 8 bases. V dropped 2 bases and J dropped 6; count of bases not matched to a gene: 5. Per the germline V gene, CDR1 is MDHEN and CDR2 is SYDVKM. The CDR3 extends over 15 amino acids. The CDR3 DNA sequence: TGTGCCAGCAGTTTAGATGGACAGGGCGATGAAAAACTGTTTTTT. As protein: CASSLDGQGDEKLFF.

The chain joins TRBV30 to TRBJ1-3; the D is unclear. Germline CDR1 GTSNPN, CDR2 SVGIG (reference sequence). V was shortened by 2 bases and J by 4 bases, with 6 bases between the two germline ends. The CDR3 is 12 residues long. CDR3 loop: CAWSPSGNTIYF. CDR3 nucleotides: TGTGCCTGGAGTCCGTCGGGAAACACCATATATTTT. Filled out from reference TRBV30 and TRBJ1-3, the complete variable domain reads SQTIHQWPATLVQPVGSPLSLECTVEGTSNPNLYWYRQAAGRGLQLLFYSVGIGQISSEVPQNLSASRPQDRQFILSSKKLLLSDSGFYLCAWSPSGNTIYFGEGSWLTVV.

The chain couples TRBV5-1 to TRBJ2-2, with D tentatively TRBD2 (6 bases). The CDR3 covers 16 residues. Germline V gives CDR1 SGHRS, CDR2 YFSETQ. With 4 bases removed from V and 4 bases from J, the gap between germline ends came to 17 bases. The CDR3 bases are TGCGCCAGCAGCACCTCTGGGCGGGAAGGCACCGGGGAGCTGTTTTTT. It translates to CASSTSGREGTGELFF. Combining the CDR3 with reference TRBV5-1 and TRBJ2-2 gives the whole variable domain KAGVTQTPRYLIKTRGQQVTLSCSPISGHRSVSWYQQTPGQGLQFLFEYFSETQRNKGNFPGRFSGRQFSNSRSEMNVSTLELGDSALYLCASSTSGREGTGELFFGEGSRLTVL.

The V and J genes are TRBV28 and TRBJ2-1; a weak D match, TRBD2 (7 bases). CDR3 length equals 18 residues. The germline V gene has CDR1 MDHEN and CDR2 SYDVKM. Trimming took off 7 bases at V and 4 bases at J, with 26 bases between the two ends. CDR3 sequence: CASTSLGGGTYLYNEQFF. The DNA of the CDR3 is TGTGCCAGCACCTCCCTAGGGGGAGGGACCTACTTGTACAATGAGCAGTTCTTC.

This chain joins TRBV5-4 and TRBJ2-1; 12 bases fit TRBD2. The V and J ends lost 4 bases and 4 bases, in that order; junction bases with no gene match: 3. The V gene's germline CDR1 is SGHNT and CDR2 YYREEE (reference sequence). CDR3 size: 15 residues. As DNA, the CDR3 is TGTGCCAGCAGCCCTCTAGCGGGAGGGTACAATGAGCAGTTCTTC. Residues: CASSPLAGGYNEQFF.

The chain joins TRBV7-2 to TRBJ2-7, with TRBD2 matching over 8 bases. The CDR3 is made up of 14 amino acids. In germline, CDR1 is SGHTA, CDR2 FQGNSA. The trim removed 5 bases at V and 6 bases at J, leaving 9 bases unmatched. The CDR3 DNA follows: TGTGCCAGCAGCCTTAGCGGGGCTCCCTTCGAGCAGTACTTC. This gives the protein CASSLSGAPFEQYF.

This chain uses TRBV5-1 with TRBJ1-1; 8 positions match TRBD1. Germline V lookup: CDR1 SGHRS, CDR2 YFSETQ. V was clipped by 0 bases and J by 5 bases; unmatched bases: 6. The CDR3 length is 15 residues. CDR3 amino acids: CASSLAGQGQTEAFF. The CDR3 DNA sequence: TGCGCCAGCAGCTTGGCCGGACAGGGACAAACTGAAGCTTTCTTT.

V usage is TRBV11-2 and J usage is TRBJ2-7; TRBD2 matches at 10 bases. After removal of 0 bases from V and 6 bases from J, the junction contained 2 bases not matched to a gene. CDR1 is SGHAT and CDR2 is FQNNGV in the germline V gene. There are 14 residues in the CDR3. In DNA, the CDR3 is TGTGCCAGCAGCTTAGATCGGACTAGCGGCGAGCAGTACTTC. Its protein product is CASSLDRTSGEQYF.

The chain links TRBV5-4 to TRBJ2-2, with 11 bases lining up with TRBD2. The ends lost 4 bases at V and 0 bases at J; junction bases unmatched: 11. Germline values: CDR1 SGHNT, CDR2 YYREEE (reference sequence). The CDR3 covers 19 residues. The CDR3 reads CASSPGLVAGGTNTGELFF. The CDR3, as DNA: TGTGCCAGCAGCCCCGGACTAGTAGCGGGAGGGACGAACACCGGGGAGCTGTTTTTT. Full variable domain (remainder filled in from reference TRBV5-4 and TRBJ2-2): ETGVTQSPTHLIKTRGQQVTLRCSSQSGHNTVSWYQQALGQGPQFIFQYYREEENGRGNFPPRFSGLQFPNYSSELNVNALELDDSALYLCASSPGLVAGGTNTGELFFGEGSRLTVL.

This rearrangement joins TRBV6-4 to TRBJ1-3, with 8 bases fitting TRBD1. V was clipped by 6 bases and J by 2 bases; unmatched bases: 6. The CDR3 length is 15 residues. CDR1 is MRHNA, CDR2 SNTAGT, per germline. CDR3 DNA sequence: TGTGCCAGCAGCCGTCCACAGGGGGCTGGAAACACCATATATTTT. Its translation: CASSRPQGAGNTIYF.

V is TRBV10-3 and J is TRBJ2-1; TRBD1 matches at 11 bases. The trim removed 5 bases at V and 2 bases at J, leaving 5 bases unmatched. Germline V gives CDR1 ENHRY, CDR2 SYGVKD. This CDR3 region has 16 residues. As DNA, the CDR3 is TGTGCCATCAGTACTGAGGACAGGGGGCCCTACAATGAGCAGTTCTTC. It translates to CAISTEDRGPYNEQFF.

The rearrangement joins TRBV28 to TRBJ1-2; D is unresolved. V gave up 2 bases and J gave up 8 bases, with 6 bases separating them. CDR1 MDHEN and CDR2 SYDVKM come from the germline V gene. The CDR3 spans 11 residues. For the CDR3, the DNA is TGTGCCAGCAGTTTACGGGAGGGCTACACCTTC. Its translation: CASSLREGYTF.

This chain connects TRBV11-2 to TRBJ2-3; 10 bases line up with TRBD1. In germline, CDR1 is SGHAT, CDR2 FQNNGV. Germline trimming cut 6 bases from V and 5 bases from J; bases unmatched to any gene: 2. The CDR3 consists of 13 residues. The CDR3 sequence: CASRGQGRDTQYF. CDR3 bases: TGTGCCAGCAGGGGACAGGGGAGAGATACGCAGTATTTT.

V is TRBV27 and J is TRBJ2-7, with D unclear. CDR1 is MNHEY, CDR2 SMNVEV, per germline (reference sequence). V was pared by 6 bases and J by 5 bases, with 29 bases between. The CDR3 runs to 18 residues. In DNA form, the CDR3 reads TGTGCCAGCAGCCTTAAAGGTCTAAGCGCCTGGCCGTATGACGAGCAGTACTTC. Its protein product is CASSLKGLSAWPYDEQYF.

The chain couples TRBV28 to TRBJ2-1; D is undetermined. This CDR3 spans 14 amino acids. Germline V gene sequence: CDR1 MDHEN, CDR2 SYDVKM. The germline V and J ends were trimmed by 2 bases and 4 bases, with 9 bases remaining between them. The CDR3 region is CASSLGQKYNEQFF. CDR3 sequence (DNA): TGTGCCAGCAGTTTAGGGCAGAAGTACAATGAGCAGTTCTTC.

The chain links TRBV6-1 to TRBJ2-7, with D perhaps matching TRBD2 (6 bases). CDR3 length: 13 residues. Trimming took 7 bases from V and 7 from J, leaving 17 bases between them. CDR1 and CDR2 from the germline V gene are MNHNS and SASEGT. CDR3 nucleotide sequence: TGTGCCAGCACGGCGCGGGATTACTCGGAGCAGTACTTC. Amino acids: CASTARDYSEQYF.

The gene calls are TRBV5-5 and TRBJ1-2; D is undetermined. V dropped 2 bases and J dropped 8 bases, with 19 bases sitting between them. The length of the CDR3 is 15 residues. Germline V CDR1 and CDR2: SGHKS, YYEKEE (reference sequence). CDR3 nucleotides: TGTGCCAGCAGCTTCACAGACGGAAGCAGAGCAGGCTACACCTTC. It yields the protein CASSFTDGSRAGYTF.

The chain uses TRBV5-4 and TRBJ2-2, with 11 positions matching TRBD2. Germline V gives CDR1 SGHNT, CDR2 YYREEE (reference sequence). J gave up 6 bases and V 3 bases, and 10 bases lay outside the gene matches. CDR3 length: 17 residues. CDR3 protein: CASSSQLAGELSGELFF. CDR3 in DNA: TGTGCCAGCAGCTCGCAACTAGCGGGAGAGTTGTCCGGGGAGCTGTTTTTT. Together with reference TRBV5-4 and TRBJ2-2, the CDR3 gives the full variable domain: ETGVTQSPTHLIKTRGQQVTLRCSSQSGHNTVSWYQQALGQGPQFIFQYYREEENGRGNFPPRFSGLQFPNYSSELNVNALELDDSALYLCASSSQLAGELSGELFFGEGSRLTVL.

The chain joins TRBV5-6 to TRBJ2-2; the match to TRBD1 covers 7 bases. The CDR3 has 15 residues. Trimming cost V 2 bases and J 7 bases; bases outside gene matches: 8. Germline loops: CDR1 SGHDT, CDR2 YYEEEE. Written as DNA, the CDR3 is TGTGCCAGCAGCTTCCGGGACAGAACTCGCGGGGAGCTGTTTTTT. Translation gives CASSFRDRTRGELFF.

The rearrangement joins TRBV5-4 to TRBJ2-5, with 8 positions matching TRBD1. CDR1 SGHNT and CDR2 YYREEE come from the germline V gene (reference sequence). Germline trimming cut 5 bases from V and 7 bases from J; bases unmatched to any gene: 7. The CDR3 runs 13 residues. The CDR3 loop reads CASSSTGGGTQYF. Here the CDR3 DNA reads TGTGCCAGCAGTTCCACAGGGGGAGGGACCCAGTACTTC.

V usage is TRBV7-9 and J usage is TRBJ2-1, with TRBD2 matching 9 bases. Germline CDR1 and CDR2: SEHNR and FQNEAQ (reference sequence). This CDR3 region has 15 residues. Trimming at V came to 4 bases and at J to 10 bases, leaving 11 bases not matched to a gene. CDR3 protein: CASSSRTSAVAEQFF. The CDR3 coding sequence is TGTGCCAGCAGCTCAAGGACTAGCGCCGTCGCCGAGCAGTTCTTC.

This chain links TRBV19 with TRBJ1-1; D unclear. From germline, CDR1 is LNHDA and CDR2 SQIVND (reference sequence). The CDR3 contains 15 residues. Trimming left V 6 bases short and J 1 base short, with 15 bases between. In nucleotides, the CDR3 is TGTGCCAGTAGCCCCCCGGCGGGTCGGAACACTGAAGCTTTCTTT. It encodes CASSPPAGRNTEAFF.

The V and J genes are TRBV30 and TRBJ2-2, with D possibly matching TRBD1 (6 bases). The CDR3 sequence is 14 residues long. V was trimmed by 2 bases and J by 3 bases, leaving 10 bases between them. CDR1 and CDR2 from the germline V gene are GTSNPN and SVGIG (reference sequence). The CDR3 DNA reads TGTGCCTGGAGTTTAGGGGGATACACCGGGGAGCTGTTTTTT. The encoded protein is CAWSLGGYTGELFF.